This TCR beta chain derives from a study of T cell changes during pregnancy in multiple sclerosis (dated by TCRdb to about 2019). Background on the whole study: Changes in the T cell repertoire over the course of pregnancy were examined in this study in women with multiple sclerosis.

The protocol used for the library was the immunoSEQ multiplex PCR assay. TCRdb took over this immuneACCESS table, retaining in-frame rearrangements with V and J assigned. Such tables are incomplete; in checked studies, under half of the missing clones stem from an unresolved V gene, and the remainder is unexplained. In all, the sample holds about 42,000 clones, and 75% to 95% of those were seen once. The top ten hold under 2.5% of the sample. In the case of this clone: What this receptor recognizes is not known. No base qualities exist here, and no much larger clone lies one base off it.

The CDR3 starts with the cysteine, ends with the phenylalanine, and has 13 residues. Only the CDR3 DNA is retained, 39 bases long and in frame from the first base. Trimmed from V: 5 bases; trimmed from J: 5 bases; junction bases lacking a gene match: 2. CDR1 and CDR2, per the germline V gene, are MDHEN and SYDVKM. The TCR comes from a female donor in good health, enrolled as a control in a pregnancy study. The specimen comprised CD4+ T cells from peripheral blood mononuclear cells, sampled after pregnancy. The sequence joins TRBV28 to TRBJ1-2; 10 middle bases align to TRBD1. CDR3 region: CASSGGQGYGYTF. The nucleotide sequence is TGTGCCAGCAGTGGGGGACAGGGGTATGGCTACACCTTC.